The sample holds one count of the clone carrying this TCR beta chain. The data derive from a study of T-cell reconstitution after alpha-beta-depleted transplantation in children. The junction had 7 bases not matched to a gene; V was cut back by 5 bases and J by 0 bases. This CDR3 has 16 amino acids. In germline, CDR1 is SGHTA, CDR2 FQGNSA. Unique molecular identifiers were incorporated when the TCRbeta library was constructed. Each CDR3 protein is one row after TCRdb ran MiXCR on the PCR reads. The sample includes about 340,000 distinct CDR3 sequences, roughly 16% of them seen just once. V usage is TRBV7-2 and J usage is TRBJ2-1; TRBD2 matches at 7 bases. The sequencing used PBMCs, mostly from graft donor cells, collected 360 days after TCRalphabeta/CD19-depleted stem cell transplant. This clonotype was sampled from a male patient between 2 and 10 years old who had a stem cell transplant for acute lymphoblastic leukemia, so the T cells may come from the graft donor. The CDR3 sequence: CASSRSRESSYNEQFF. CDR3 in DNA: TGTGCCAGCAGCCGGTCGCGGGAGAGCTCCTACAATGAGCAGTTCTTC. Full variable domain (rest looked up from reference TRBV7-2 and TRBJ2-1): GAGVSQSPSNKVTEKGKDVELRCDPISGHTALYWYRQSLGQGLEFLIYFQGNSAPDKSGLPSDRFSAERTGGSVSTLTIQRTQQEDSAVYLCASSRSRESSYNEQFFGPGTRLTVL.